The clone carrying this T cell receptor (beta chain) has ten or more counts. V was cut by 3 bases and J by 4 bases, with 15 bases left in between. This CDR3 contains 15 residues. The germline V gene has CDR1 SGHTA and CDR2 FQGNSA. TCRdb fed the 5' RACE reads into MiXCR, producing one record per CDR3 protein. The data hold roughly 23,000 distinct CDR3 sequences, with around 4.7% observed a single time. Stated time point: sample taken at primary tumor resection. Tumor, nontumor lung or frozen PBMC supplied whole RNA, sequenced without sorting. The data are from a study of spatial heterogeneity in lung cancer. Study-wide context: Beta-chain sequences consistently outnumbered alpha-chain sequences in detection.

The sequencing here drew on PBMCs, taken at surgery. This sequence originates from a male donor with early-stage non-small cell lung cancer. The chain joins TRBV7-2 to TRBJ2-5; no definite D call. The DNA of the CDR3 is TGTGCCAGCAGCTTCTCGTATACCTTTCTAGAGACCCAGTACTTC. This translates into CASSFSYTFLETQYF. Supplemented by reference TRBV7-2 and TRBJ2-5, the full variable domain reads GAGVSQSPSNKVTEKGKDVELRCDPISGHTALYWYRQSLGQGLEFLIYFQGNSAPDKSGLPSDRFSAERTGGSVSTLTIQRTQQEDSAVYLCASSFSYTFLETQYFGPGTRLLVL.